Sequencing of this T cell receptor (beta chain) was carried out in a study of blood T cell repertoires in COVID-19. Looking at the study overall: Collection of acute and convalescent COVID-19 samples took place in the United States, Italy and Spain. T cells, B-cell-depleted T cells, or PBMCs provided the cDNA or gDNA that served as material.

In the authors' workflow: Reference gene primers were amplified, and this amplification served to estimate nucleated cell counts. Assay used: immunoSEQ multiplex PCR; TCRdb lists only in-frame clones, some missing. V and J calls and clone size follow that table, whereas D and trimming were derived from the DNA. The table shows about 140,000 clones, with about 87% occurring only once. The CDR3 spans 15 residues. The ends lost 6 bases at V and 9 bases at J; junction bases unmatched: 8. Germline V CDR1 and CDR2: MDHEN, SYDVKM. Sequencing was carried out using peripheral blood. The rearrangement joins TRBV28 to TRBJ2-1, with 13 nucleotides matching TRBD2. The receptor comes from a human donor in a cohort sampled during active COVID-19. CDR3 loop: CASRSTSGGFSEQFF. The CDR3 coding sequence is TGTGCCAGCAGGTCGACTAGCGGGGGGTTCAGTGAGCAGTTCTTC.